This passage covers 3 T cell receptor beta chains from one sample sequenced in a study of blood T cell repertoires in COVID-19. Generated by immunoSEQ multiplex PCR, the TCRdb table keeps only in-frame clones and is missing some. The sample consists of fewer than 85,000 clones, roughly 80% of them appearing once. The specimen was peripheral blood. The receptors were gathered from a woman aged 60-70 years with acute or convalescent COVID-19.

The chain recombines TRBV19 with TRBJ2-5, with 12 bases lining up with TRBD2. The CDR3 is 17 amino acids. The V gene's germline CDR1 is LNHDA and CDR2 SQIVND (reference sequence). The V and J ends lost 5 bases and 3 bases, in that order; junction bases with no gene match: 10. The CDR3 region has the DNA TGTGCCAGTAGTTCGAGGACTAGCGGGGATAAGAAAGAGACCCAGTACTTC. Its protein is CASSSRTSGDKKETQYF.

This chain joins TRBV30 and TRBJ1-2; 7 bases agree with TRBD1. The CDR3 covers 13 residues. Germline CDR1 and CDR2: GTSNPN and SVGIG (reference sequence). Unmatched junction bases numbered 2, after V lost 0 bases and J lost 4 bases. For the CDR3, the DNA is TGTGCCTGGAGTGTGGGACAGATCTATGGCTACACCTTC. Its translation is CAWSVGQIYGYTF.

The chain is built from TRBV2 and TRBJ1-3, with D possibly TRBD1 on 6 matching bases. V lost 5 bases, J lost 0 bases, and 11 bases lay in between. This CDR3 is built from 15 residues. Germline values: CDR1 SNHLY, CDR2 FYNNEI. The CDR3 DNA sequence: TGTGCCAGCAGTTCAACAGGGCCCTCTGGAAACACCATATATTTT. Residues: CASSSTGPSGNTIYF.